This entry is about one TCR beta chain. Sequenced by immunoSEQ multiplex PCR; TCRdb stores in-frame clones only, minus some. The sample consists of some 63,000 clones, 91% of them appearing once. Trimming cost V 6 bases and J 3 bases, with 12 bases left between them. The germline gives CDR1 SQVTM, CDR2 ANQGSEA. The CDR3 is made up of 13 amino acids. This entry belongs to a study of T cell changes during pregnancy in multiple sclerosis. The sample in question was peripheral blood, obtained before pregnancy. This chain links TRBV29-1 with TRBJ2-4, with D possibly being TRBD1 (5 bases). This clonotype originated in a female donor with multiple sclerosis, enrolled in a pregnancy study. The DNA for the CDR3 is TGCAGCGTCGGTGGACAAGGCAAAAACATTCAGTACTTC. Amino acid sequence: CSVGGQGKNIQYF.